The sequence of this TCR beta chain was determined in a study of OX40 agonist ivuxolimab in advanced cancers. The V end was cut by 4 bases, the J end by 2 bases, with 8 bases between. There are 13 residues in the CDR3. Germline lookup yields CDR1 SGHAT and CDR2 FQNNGV. The assay was immunoSEQ multiplex PCR, and TCRdb's table has in-frame clones only and misses some. The sample includes some 37,000 clones, more than 75% of them seen just once. This clone has only a few counts. The TCR originated in an adult with an advanced solid tumor such as melanoma, head and neck, liver or kidney cancer. The V gene is TRBV11-2, the J gene TRBJ1-1, with D possibly matching TRBD1 (5 bases). Sequenced here: CD4+ or CD8+ T cells sorted from blood, sampled in a trial of the OX40 agonist ivuxolimab. CDR3 bases: TGTGCCAGCAGCTCGGGACGTAACACTGAAGCTTTCTTT. Its protein is CASSSGRNTEAFF.